These 10 T cell receptor beta chains came from one sample sequenced in a study of T cell responses to AZD1222 COVID-19 vaccine. The data were produced by immunoSEQ multiplex PCR, yet TCRdb's version contains in-frame clones alone and is incomplete. Of just under 95,000 clones in the sample, roughly 84% were seen once. The sequencing used peripheral blood, collected on day 0 of AZD1222 vaccination. All receptors derive from an adult in good health.

The chain has TRBV27 and TRBJ1-1, with TRBD1 identical over 10 bases. Germline V gene sequence: CDR1 MNHEY, CDR2 SMNVEV (reference sequence). Unmatched junction bases numbered 6, after V lost 2 bases and J lost 6 bases. This CDR3 spans 15 amino acids. In DNA form, the CDR3 reads TGTGCCAGCAGTTTAATCGGGACAGGGGCTCCTGAAGCTTTCTTT. This sequence encodes CASSLIGTGAPEAFF.

About this clone itself: Within the sample, other DNA sequences also encode this same CDR3. The rearrangement uses TRBV2 and TRBJ1-5, with D tentatively TRBD1 (5 bases). The CDR3 runs 15 residues. V was clipped by 3 bases and J by 2 bases, with 11 bases between them. Germline assignment: CDR1 SNHLY and CDR2 FYNNEI. The CDR3 coding sequence is TGTGCCAGCAGTGACGGGCAGGGAGGCAATCAGCCCCAGCATTTT. This sequence encodes CASSDGQGGNQPQHF.

This chain connects TRBV9 to TRBJ1-1; D ambiguous. The CDR3 has 13 residues. CDR1 and CDR2 (germline): SGDLS, YYNGEE. V lost 4 bases and J 3 bases, leaving 10 bases between the germline ends. As DNA, the CDR3 is TGTGCCAGCAGCCTAGGGCCCCACACTGAAGCTTTCTTT. This translates into CASSLGPHTEAFF. Full variable domain (outside the CDR3, taken from reference TRBV9 and TRBJ1-1): DSGVTQTPKHLITATGQRVTLRCSPRSGDLSVYWYQQSLDQGLQFLIQYYNGEERAKGNILERFSAQQFPDLHSELNLSSLELGDSALYFCASSLGPHTEAFFGQGTRLTVV.

This clone was counted a single time. V is TRBV3-1 (or the pseudogene TRBV3-2) and J is TRBJ1-4; no firm D call. CDR1 and CDR2 from the germline V gene are LGHDT and YNNKEL (reference sequence). The CDR3 has 15 residues. V dropped 5 bases and J dropped 3 bases, with 13 bases sitting between them. The CDR3 reads CASSGRGSANEKLFF. In nucleotides, the CDR3 is TGTGCCAGCAGCGGGCGGGGATCAGCTAATGAAAAACTGTTTTTT.

This chain links TRBV7-9 with TRBJ2-5; no definite D call. V was shortened by 5 bases and J by 4 bases, with 8 bases between the two germline ends. The CDR3 runs to 12 residues. Looked up from germline, CDR1 is SEHNR and CDR2 is FQNEAQ (reference sequence). DNA of the CDR3: TGTGCCAGCAGCCAAAAAAGAGAGACCCAGTACTTC. It codes for CASSQKRETQYF.

The gene calls are TRBV6-5 and TRBJ1-2; 9 bases fit TRBD1. The CDR3 spans 14 residues. V shed 5 bases and J 2 bases; nucleotides not matched to a gene: 3. The germline CDR1 and CDR2 sequences are MNHEY and SVGAGI. CDR3 region: CASSNTGGNYGYTF. The CDR3 bases are TGTGCCAGCAGTAACACAGGGGGCAACTATGGCTACACCTTC.

The chain is built from TRBV5-1 and TRBJ2-3, with TRBD1 identical over 9 bases. Per the germline V gene, CDR1 is SGHRS and CDR2 is YFSETQ. CDR3 size: 16 residues. The V gene end was trimmed by 4 bases and the J gene end by 6 bases; junction bases not matched to a gene: 12. CDR3 sequence reads: CASSPSGTGKTDTQYF. The CDR3, as DNA: TGCGCCAGCAGCCCCTCCGGGACAGGGAAGACTGATACGCAGTATTTT.

V and J are TRBV27 and TRBJ1-6; 8 nucleotides agree with TRBD1. Germline loops: CDR1 MNHEY, CDR2 SMNVEV (reference sequence). The V gene end was trimmed by 5 bases and the J gene end by 9 bases; junction bases not matched to a gene: 9. The CDR3 has 15 residues. CDR3 DNA: TGTGCCAGCAGTCCCATACAGGGGGTCGGTTCACCCCTCCACTTT. Protein sequence: CASSPIQGVGSPLHF.

The V gene is TRBV5-1, the J gene TRBJ1-1; D is possibly TRBD1 (6 bases). There are 12 residues in the CDR3. Per germline, CDR1 SGHRS and CDR2 YFSETQ. Trimming cost V 5 bases and J 8 bases, with 13 bases left between them. In DNA, the CDR3 is TGCGCCAGCAGGTTAACAGGGTTCGAAGCTTTCTTT. It encodes CASRLTGFEAFF.

The J gene is TRBJ1-2, the V gene TRBV5-1; D gene unclear. The CDR3 spans 12 residues. V was cut by 2 bases and J by 4 bases, with 6 bases left in between. The germline V gene encodes CDR1 SGHRS and CDR2 YFSETQ. The CDR3 loop is CASSFNTYGYTF. The DNA of the CDR3 is TGCGCCAGCAGCTTTAACACCTATGGCTACACCTTC.